These T cell receptor beta chains were read from a single sample in a study of response to subunit inactivated influenza vaccine. Each CDR3 protein is one row after TCRdb ran MiXCR on the RT-PCR reads. The table lists around 760,000 distinct CDR3 sequences, 11% to 15% of them singletons. The sample consisted of PBMCs from blood, taken approximately 15 days before vaccination. These receptors were collected from a middle-aged man who received an inactivated influenza vaccine. Both conserved end residues are part of each CDR3. D genes are given only for firm matches. The size entry is marked missing in some rows and otherwise reads once, few, many or a size class.

abundance: few
len: 16
d_gene: TRBD2
j_gene: TRBJ2-1
v_gene: TRBV4-3
CDR3nt: TGCGCCAGCAGCCAAGAAAGCGCGGGGGGAATTAATGAGCAGTTCTTC
CDR3aa: CASSQESAGGINEQFF

abundance: few
len: 14
d_gene: TRBD2
j_gene: TRBJ2-7
v_gene: TRBV29-1
CDR3nt: TGCAGCGTTGAACCTAGCGGGGGATCCTACGAGCAGTACTTC
CDR3aa: CSVEPSGGSYEQYF

abundance: NA
len: 16
d_gene: NA
j_gene: TRBJ2-2
v_gene: TRBV10-3
CDR3nt: TGTGCCATCAGTGAGTCTAGCAGGATAGACACCGGGGAGCTGTTTTTT
CDR3aa: CAISESSRIDTGELFF

abundance: few
len: 16
d_gene: NA
j_gene: TRBJ1-6
v_gene: TRBV5-1
CDR3nt: TGCGCCAGCAGCTTCGGGCCTAACGATGGGGATTCACCCCTCCACTTT
CDR3aa: CASSFGPNDGDSPLHF

abundance: NA
len: 14
d_gene: NA
j_gene: TRBJ2-7
v_gene: TRBV2
CDR3nt: TGTGCCAGCAGTGAACCGCAGGGCGCCCACGAGCAGTACTTC
CDR3aa: CASSEPQGAHEQYF

abundance: NA
len: 16
d_gene: TRBD1
j_gene: TRBJ2-5
v_gene: TRBV7-2
CDR3nt: TGTGCCAGCAGCGACTTCACCGGGACAGGGTTTGAGACCCAGTACTTC
CDR3aa: CASSDFTGTGFETQYF

abundance: few
len: 12
d_gene: NA
j_gene: TRBJ1-2
v_gene: TRBV7-9
CDR3nt: TGTGCCAGCAGCGACACCCCTGGTGGCTACACCTTC
CDR3aa: CASSDTPGGYTF

abundance: NA
len: 16
d_gene: TRBD2
j_gene: TRBJ2-2
v_gene: TRBV27
CDR3nt: TGTGCCAGCAGTTTAACTAGCGGGGGTTGGACCGGGGAGCTGTTTTTT
CDR3aa: CASSLTSGGWTGELFF

abundance: many
len: 13
d_gene: NA
j_gene: TRBJ2-1
v_gene: TRBV7-2
CDR3nt: TGTGCCAGCAGCTTAGTGGCCTACAATGAGCAGTTCTTC
CDR3aa: CASSLVAYNEQFF

abundance: NA
len: 14
d_gene: TRBD2
j_gene: TRBJ2-1
v_gene: TRBV6-1
CDR3nt: TGTGCCAGTACTAGCGGGAGGCCGGGATTTGAGCAGTTCTTC
CDR3aa: CASTSGRPGFEQFF

abundance: many
len: 15
d_gene: TRBD1
j_gene: TRBJ2-1
v_gene: TRBV9
CDR3nt: TGTGCCAGCAGTGGTGCAGGTGACAGGGATAGTGAGCAGTTCTTC
CDR3aa: CASSGAGDRDSEQFF

abundance: few
len: 13
d_gene: TRBD1
j_gene: TRBJ1-2
v_gene: TRBV13
CDR3nt: TGTGCCAGCAGCCGGGGACAGGGGGATGGCTACACCTTC
CDR3aa: CASSRGQGDGYTF

abundance: NA
len: 16
d_gene: NA
j_gene: TRBJ2-7
v_gene: TRBV11-2
CDR3nt: TGTGCCAGCAGCTTAGATATTTACGGGTTACACTACGATCAGTACTTC
CDR3aa: CASSLDIYGLHYDQYF

abundance: NA
len: 15
d_gene: NA
j_gene: TRBJ2-2
v_gene: TRBV20-1
CDR3nt: TGCAGTGCTAAATCCACAGGGTGGGGCACCGGGGAGCTGTTTTTT
CDR3aa: CSAKSTGWGTGELFF

abundance: many
len: 15
d_gene: NA
j_gene: TRBJ2-4
v_gene: TRBV29-1
CDR3nt: TGCAGCGTTGAATTCGGGTTGGGGTCCAAAAACATTCAGTACTTC
CDR3aa: CSVEFGLGSKNIQYF

abundance: NA
len: 15
d_gene: NA
j_gene: TRBJ2-3
v_gene: TRBV20-1
CDR3nt: TGCAGTGCTAGACCTCCCGGGACCAGCACAGATACGCATTATTTT
CDR3aa: CSARPPGTSTDTHYF

abundance: few
len: 17
d_gene: NA
j_gene: TRBJ2-2
v_gene: TRBV9
CDR3nt: TGTGCCAGCAGCGTGGGGGGACAAAGAGACAACACCGGGGAGCTGTTTTTT
CDR3aa: CASSVGGQRDNTGELFF

abundance: NA
len: 16
d_gene: TRBD2
j_gene: TRBJ2-2
v_gene: TRBV7-9
CDR3nt: TGTGCCAGCACCCCCGGGATAGCGGGAGAGACCGGGGAGCTGTTTTTT
CDR3aa: CASTPGIAGETGELFF

abundance: NA
len: 14
d_gene: NA
j_gene: TRBJ2-1
v_gene: TRBV6-2/TRBV6-3
CDR3nt: TGTGCCAGCAGTTACGGGGGAAGGTTTAATGAGCAGTTCTTC
CDR3aa: CASSYGGRFNEQFF

abundance: NA
len: 13
d_gene: NA
j_gene: TRBJ2-1
v_gene: TRBV12-3/TRBV12-4
CDR3nt: TGTGCCAGCACCCCTAGCCTAATTAATGAGCAGTTCTTC
CDR3aa: CASTPSLINEQFF

abundance: NA
len: 18
d_gene: TRBD2
j_gene: TRBJ2-3
v_gene: TRBV12-3/TRBV12-4
CDR3nt: TGTGCCAGCAGTTTAAGTGAAGCGGGAGGAAACCCAACAGATACGCAGTATTTT
CDR3aa: CASSLSEAGGNPTDTQYF

abundance: NA
len: 16
d_gene: TRBD2
j_gene: TRBJ2-4
v_gene: TRBV3-1
CDR3nt: TGTGCCAGCAGCCAATGGGTAGCGGGAGGGCCGAACATTCAGTACTTC
CDR3aa: CASSQWVAGGPNIQYF

abundance: NA
len: 13
d_gene: TRBD1
j_gene: TRBJ1-2
v_gene: TRBV20-1
CDR3nt: TGCAGTGCCATTGGACAGGGGATGAATGGCTACACCTTC
CDR3aa: CSAIGQGMNGYTF

abundance: NA
len: 14
d_gene: NA
j_gene: TRBJ2-2
v_gene: TRBV6-1
CDR3nt: TGTGCCAGCAGTGAGTCGGGAGTCGCCGGGGAGCTGTTTTTT
CDR3aa: CASSESGVAGELFF

abundance: few
len: 14
d_gene: NA
j_gene: TRBJ2-1
v_gene: TRBV9
CDR3nt: TGTGCCAGCAGCGGGGCCCAAAGCTACAATGAGCAGTTCTTC
CDR3aa: CASSGAQSYNEQFF

abundance: few
len: 19
d_gene: NA
j_gene: TRBJ1-5
v_gene: TRBV20-1
CDR3nt: TGCAGTGCTAGAGGAAAGTGGGTAAGAGGGACAATTTTCAATCAGCCCCAGCATTTT
CDR3aa: CSARGKWVRGTIFNQPQHF

abundance: NA
len: 14
d_gene: NA
j_gene: TRBJ1-6
v_gene: TRBV2
CDR3nt: TGTGCCAGCAGTGGAACAATTTCTAATTCACCCCTCCACTTT
CDR3aa: CASSGTISNSPLHF

abundance: few
len: 15
d_gene: TRBD1
j_gene: TRBJ2-4
v_gene: TRBV10-1
CDR3nt: TGCGCCAGCAGTGATTCCGGGACAGGGATAAACATTCAGTACTTC
CDR3aa: CASSDSGTGINIQYF

abundance: many
len: 13
d_gene: NA
j_gene: TRBJ2-2
v_gene: TRBV3-1
CDR3nt: TGTGCCAGCAGCCAAGTAGGAACCGGGGAGCTGTTTTTT
CDR3aa: CASSQVGTGELFF

abundance: NA
len: 13
d_gene: NA
j_gene: TRBJ2-3
v_gene: TRBV20-1
CDR3nt: TGCAGTGTCACACGCGCGGGGAGAGATACGCAGTATTTT
CDR3aa: CSVTRAGRDTQYF

abundance: few
len: 15
d_gene: NA
j_gene: TRBJ2-3
v_gene: TRBV5-1
CDR3nt: TGCGCCAGCAGTGTTCCCCTGAGGCTTGCAGATACGCAGTATTTT
CDR3aa: CASSVPLRLADTQYF

abundance: NA
len: 12
d_gene: NA
j_gene: TRBJ2-1
v_gene: TRBV29-1
CDR3nt: TGCAGCGTTGAACGACTCTTCAATGAGCAGTTCTTC
CDR3aa: CSVERLFNEQFF

abundance: few
len: 15
d_gene: TRBD1
j_gene: TRBJ2-1
v_gene: TRBV9
CDR3nt: TGTGCCAGCAGCCCTTCCGGGACAGGGGGTGTTGAGCAGTTCTTC
CDR3aa: CASSPSGTGGVEQFF

abundance: many
len: 12
d_gene: NA
j_gene: TRBJ1-1
v_gene: TRBV7-9
CDR3nt: TGTGCCAGCAGCCCCCGGTCACCTGAAGCTTTCTTT
CDR3aa: CASSPRSPEAFF

abundance: NA
len: 13
d_gene: TRBD1
j_gene: TRBJ2-7
v_gene: TRBV7-2
CDR3nt: TGTGCCAGCAGCACAACAGGGGATCACGAGCAGTACTTC
CDR3aa: CASSTTGDHEQYF

abundance: many
len: 14
d_gene: NA
j_gene: TRBJ1-1
v_gene: TRBV6-5
CDR3nt: TGTGCCAGCAGTTACTCTGGTTTGAACACTGAAGCTTTCTTT
CDR3aa: CASSYSGLNTEAFF

abundance: NA
len: 14
d_gene: NA
j_gene: TRBJ2-5
v_gene: TRBV18
CDR3nt: TGTGCCAGCTCACTCTCGACAGTTCAAGAGACCCAGTACTTC
CDR3aa: CASSLSTVQETQYF

abundance: few
len: 15
d_gene: TRBD2
j_gene: TRBJ2-7
v_gene: TRBV6-2/TRBV6-3
CDR3nt: TGTGCCAGCAGCTGGACTAGCGGGGGGGCCTACGAGCAGTACTTC
CDR3aa: CASSWTSGGAYEQYF

abundance: few
len: 13
d_gene: TRBD2
j_gene: TRBJ2-5
v_gene: TRBV29-1
CDR3nt: TGCAGCGTGTCCGGGACTAACCAAGAGACCCAGTACTTC
CDR3aa: CSVSGTNQETQYF

abundance: few
len: 16
d_gene: NA
j_gene: TRBJ1-6
v_gene: TRBV4-2
CDR3nt: TGTGCCAGCAGCCAACAGGTTTTCTCCTATAATTCACCCCTCCACTTT
CDR3aa: CASSQQVFSYNSPLHF

abundance: few
len: 17
d_gene: NA
j_gene: TRBJ2-3
v_gene: TRBV7-2
CDR3nt: TGTGCCAGCAGCTTAAGCGGACACGCAGTCTTCACAGATACGCAGTATTTT
CDR3aa: CASSLSGHAVFTDTQYF

abundance: few
len: 13
d_gene: NA
j_gene: TRBJ1-1
v_gene: TRBV20-1
CDR3nt: TGCAGTGCTAGTCGACTTATGAACACTGAAGCTTTCTTT
CDR3aa: CSASRLMNTEAFF

abundance: few
len: 15
d_gene: NA
j_gene: TRBJ1-2
v_gene: TRBV3-1
CDR3nt: TGTGCCAGCAGACCCAATCGGGGGGCCCGCTATGGCTACACCTTC
CDR3aa: CASRPNRGARYGYTF

abundance: NA
len: 15
d_gene: TRBD1
j_gene: TRBJ2-7
v_gene: TRBV12-3/TRBV12-4
CDR3nt: TGTGCCAGCAGCAGCCCGGGACAGGGGTTTTTTGAGCAGTACTTC
CDR3aa: CASSSPGQGFFEQYF

abundance: many
len: 18
d_gene: NA
j_gene: TRBJ2-4
v_gene: TRBV11-1
CDR3nt: TGTGCCAGCAGCTTAGTTGGATCGGCGGGAAAGGTCAGAAACATTCAGTACTTC
CDR3aa: CASSLVGSAGKVRNIQYF

abundance: NA
len: 15
d_gene: TRBD1
j_gene: TRBJ2-7
v_gene: TRBV10-3
CDR3nt: TGTGCCATCAGAAGACAGGGGGTGAGCTCCTACGAGCAGTACTTC
CDR3aa: CAIRRQGVSSYEQYF

abundance: NA
len: 16
d_gene: NA
j_gene: TRBJ2-1
v_gene: TRBV7-2
CDR3nt: TGTGCCAGCAGCCCCCGGCGGAGAGACGGAAACAATGAGCAGTTCTTC
CDR3aa: CASSPRRRDGNNEQFF

abundance: NA
len: 16
d_gene: TRBD2
j_gene: TRBJ2-2
v_gene: TRBV30
CDR3nt: TGTGCCTGGAGTGTCCTGACTAGCGGGGGAACTGGGGAGCTGTTTTTT
CDR3aa: CAWSVLTSGGTGELFF

abundance: few
len: 14
d_gene: TRBD2
j_gene: TRBJ2-4
v_gene: TRBV19
CDR3nt: TGTGCCAGTAGTATTGAGCGGGGGGAGAACATTCAGTACTTC
CDR3aa: CASSIERGENIQYF

abundance: NA
len: 18
d_gene: TRBD1
j_gene: TRBJ2-5
v_gene: TRBV11-1
CDR3nt: TGTGCCAGCAGCCTCATAGCCGTGACAGGGTATCTTCAAGAGACCCAGTACTTC
CDR3aa: CASSLIAVTGYLQETQYF

abundance: NA
len: 16
d_gene: TRBD1
j_gene: TRBJ2-1
v_gene: TRBV6-2/TRBV6-3
CDR3nt: TGTGCCAGCAGTTTACTTGGGACAGGGGGCGGCGATGAGCAGTTCTTC
CDR3aa: CASSLLGTGGGDEQFF

abundance: NA
len: 14
d_gene: NA
j_gene: TRBJ2-1
v_gene: TRBV18
CDR3nt: TGTGCCAGCTCACCGTTGCGGCCCCCGGATGAGCAGTTCTTC
CDR3aa: CASSPLRPPDEQFF

abundance: few
len: 11
d_gene: NA
j_gene: TRBJ2-5
v_gene: TRBV20-1
CDR3nt: TGCAGTGCCACTCGCGAGGGGACCCAGTACTTC
CDR3aa: CSATREGTQYF